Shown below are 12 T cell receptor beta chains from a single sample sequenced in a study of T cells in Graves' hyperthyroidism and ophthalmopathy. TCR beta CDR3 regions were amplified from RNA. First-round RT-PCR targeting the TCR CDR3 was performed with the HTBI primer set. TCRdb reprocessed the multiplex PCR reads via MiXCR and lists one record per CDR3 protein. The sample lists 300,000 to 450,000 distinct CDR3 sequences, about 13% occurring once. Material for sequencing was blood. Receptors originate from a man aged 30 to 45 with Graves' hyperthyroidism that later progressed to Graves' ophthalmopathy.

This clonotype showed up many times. CDR3 sequence reads: CASSSTGTSGPYTDTQYF. The CDR3 coding sequence is TGTGCCAGCAGTAGCACCGGGACTAGCGGGCCTTATACGGATACGCAGTATTTT. The V gene is TRBV6-1, the J gene TRBJ2-3, with 12 bases matching TRBD2. The CDR3 has 18 residues. Losses at the gene ends were 5 bases for V and 6 bases for J; bases not matched to a gene: 15. Germline CDR1 is MNHNS and CDR2 is SASEGT.

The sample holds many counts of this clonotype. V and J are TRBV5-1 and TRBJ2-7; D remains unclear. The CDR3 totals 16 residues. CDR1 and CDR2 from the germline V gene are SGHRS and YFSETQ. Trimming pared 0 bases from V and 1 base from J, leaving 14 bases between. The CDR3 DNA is TGCGCCAGCAGCTTGGACGGAGCTACCTTTTCCTACGAGCAGTACTTC. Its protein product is CASSLDGATFSYEQYF.

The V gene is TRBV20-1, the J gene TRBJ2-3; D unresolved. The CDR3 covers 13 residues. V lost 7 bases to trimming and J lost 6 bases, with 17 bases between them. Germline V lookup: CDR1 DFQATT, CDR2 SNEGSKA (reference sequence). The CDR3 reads CSVTTRTPDTQYF. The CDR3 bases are TGCAGTGTTACGACACGGACCCCGGATACGCAGTATTTT.

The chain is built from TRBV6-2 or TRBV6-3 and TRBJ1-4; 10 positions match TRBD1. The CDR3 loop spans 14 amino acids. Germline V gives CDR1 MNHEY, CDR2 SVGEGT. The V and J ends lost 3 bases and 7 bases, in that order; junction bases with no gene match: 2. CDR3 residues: CASSYRTGGEKLFF. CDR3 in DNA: TGTGCCAGCAGTTATCGGACAGGGGGTGAAAAACTGTTTTTT.

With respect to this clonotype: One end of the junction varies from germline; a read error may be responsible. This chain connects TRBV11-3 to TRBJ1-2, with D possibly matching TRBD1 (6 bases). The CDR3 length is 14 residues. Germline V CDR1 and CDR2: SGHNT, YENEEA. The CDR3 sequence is CTSSSTGRIYGYTF. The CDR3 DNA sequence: TGTACCAGCAGCTCTACAGGGAGGATCTATGGCTACACCTTC.

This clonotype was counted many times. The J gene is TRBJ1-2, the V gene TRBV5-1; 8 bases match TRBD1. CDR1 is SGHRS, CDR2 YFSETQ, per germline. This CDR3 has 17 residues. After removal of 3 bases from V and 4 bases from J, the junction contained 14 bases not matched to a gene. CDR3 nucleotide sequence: TGCGCCAGCAGCTCATATCCACGGGACAGGAGAAGCTATGGCTACACCTTC. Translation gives CASSSYPRDRRSYGYTF.

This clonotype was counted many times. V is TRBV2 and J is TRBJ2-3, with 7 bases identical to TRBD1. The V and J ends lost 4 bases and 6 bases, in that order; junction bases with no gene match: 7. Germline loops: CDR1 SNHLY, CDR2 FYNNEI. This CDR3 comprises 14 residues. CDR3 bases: TGTGCCAGCAGTGCTGCAGGGGGATCCGATACGCAGTATTTT. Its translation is CASSAAGGSDTQYF.

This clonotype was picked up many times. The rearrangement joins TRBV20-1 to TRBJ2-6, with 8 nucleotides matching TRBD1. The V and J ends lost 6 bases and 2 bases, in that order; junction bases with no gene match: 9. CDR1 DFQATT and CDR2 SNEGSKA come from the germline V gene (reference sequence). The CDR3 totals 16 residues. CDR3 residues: CSALDRGGPGANVLTF. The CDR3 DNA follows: TGCAGTGCCCTTGACAGGGGAGGACCTGGGGCCAACGTCCTGACTTTC.

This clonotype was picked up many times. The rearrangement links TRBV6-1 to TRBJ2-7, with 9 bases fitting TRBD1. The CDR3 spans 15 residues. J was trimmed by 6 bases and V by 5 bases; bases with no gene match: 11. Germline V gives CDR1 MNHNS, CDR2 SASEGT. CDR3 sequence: CASSHPGTGSLEQYF. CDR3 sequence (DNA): TGTGCCAGCAGTCACCCCGGGACAGGGAGTCTCGAGCAGTACTTC.

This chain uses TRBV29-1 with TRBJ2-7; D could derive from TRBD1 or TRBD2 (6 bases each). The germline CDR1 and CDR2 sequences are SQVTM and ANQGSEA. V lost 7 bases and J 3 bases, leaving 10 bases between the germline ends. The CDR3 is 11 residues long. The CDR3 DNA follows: TGCAGCGCCGAGGGGGGCTACGAGCAGTACTTC. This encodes CSAEGGYEQYF.

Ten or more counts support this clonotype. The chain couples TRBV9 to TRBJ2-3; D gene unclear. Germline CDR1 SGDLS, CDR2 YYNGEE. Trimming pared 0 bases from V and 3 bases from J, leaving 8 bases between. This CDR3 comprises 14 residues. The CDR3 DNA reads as TGTGCCAGCAGCGTAGATGGCCGAACAGATACGCAGTATTTT. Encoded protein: CASSVDGRTDTQYF.

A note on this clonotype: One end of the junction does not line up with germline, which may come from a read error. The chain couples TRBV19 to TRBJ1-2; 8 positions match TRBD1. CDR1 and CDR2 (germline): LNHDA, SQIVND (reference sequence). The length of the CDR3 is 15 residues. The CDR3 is CTSSIDPRQGRGYTF. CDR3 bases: TGTACCAGTAGTATAGACCCTCGACAGGGGCGAGGCTACACCTTC.